Given below is one TCR beta chain in context. Its antigen target is currently unknown. No clone much larger than this one lies a single base away; base qualities are absent. This sample was taken from a study of shared T cell receptors in the human thymus (dated by TCRdb to about 2021). Context from the whole study: The study examined how the human thymus generates shared, self-reactive T-cell receptor alpha chains.

Libraries were constructed by the immunoSEQ multiplex PCR assay. This is the immuneACCESS table as TCRdb keeps it, with only in-frame sequences that have V and J called. A part of the clones is gone; compared with another copy, unresolved V genes explain less than half, and the rest is unexplained. A total of some 760,000 clones appear in this sample, roughly 85% of them only once. More than 0.008% of the sample rests with the top ten. These data also featured in a second study, about human thymus T cells. According to the second study: The donors were immunologically healthy infants in Finland who had open corrective cardiac surgery for congenital heart defects. The thymus tissue came from surgical resects taken out during corrective cardiac surgery. Usage of V and J gene segments appeared to be biased in both the thymic and the peripheral blood repertoires. The related research reported highly overlapping thymic TCR repertoires among unrelated individuals. The study used eight infant thymus samples plus four related peripheral blood samples to characterize TCR alpha and beta repertoires. The cohort included more than 5 male and a couple of female infants, with donor ages spanning 7 to 244 days. Thymocytes were released mechanically from tissue and stored at -70 °C as pellets of roughly 8.5-32 million cells. A QIAsymphony instrument was used to extract genomic DNA from frozen cell pellets. Using the immunoSEQ multiplex PCR assay, the TCRB and TCRAD loci were amplified from a standardized quantity of quality-controlled genomic DNA. Amplicons spanned the V(D)J region at a length sufficient to cover the CDR3 and identify V and J genes. Through the commercial immunoSEQ service, the amplicons were sequenced on an Illumina platform. Primer bias and sequencing errors were corrected as previously described, and TCRAD and TCRB were defined on the basis of the IMGT database. Repertoires were analysed with immunoSEQ Analyzer 3.0 and VDJTools, covering basic statistics, V/J segment usage, diversity estimates, rarefaction and pairwise overlap. To estimate diversity, the Chao1, ChaoE, Efron-Thisted, Shannon and inverse Simpson indices were applied, and diversity was also estimated on datasets down-sampled to the smallest sample. Repertoire overlap was determined by strict matching of CDR3 nucleotide sequence, V gene and J gene, and Jaccard-based multidimensional scaling clustering was applied. On average, thymus samples yielded around 800,000 unique TCRB clonotypes, whereas blood samples yielded approximately 84,000.

Material: thymocytes. This sequence was found in a girl under three years old with a congenital heart defect. Donor details come from another sample of the same person, matched by shared clones.

The CDR3 sequence is CASSQDRVSRAYGQGNFEQYF. The DNA is as follows: TGCGCCAGCAGCCAAGATCGGGTATCTAGAGCATACGGACAGGGTAACTTCGAGCAGTACTTC. This receptor chain uses TRBV4-1 and TRBJ2-7; the junction holds 8 bases that match TRBD1. The germline V gene supplies CDR1 MGHRA and CDR2 YSYEKL. Here V drops 0 bases and J drops 6 bases, and the junction holds 25 bases not matched to any gene. Measured from the cysteine to the phenylalanine, the CDR3 is 21 residues long. The sequence is cut down to CDR3 DNA, 63 bases in frame from base 1.